The clone carrying this T cell receptor beta chain is a singleton in its sample. Its antigen remains unidentified. Using immunoSEQ multiplex PCR, the repertoire was profiled, and TCRdb retains in-frame clones only, with some absent. Here the sample spans approximately 2,200,000 clones, under 95% being singletons. CD8 cells classed as naive were CD45RO-negative and positively selected for CCR7, excluding terminally differentiated effector memory CD45RA+ cells. The data were obtained in a study of shared clonotypes between healthy human individuals. General study findings and limits: Naive subsets tended to show greater estimated richness than memory subsets.

CDR3 length: 14 residues. V gave up 6 bases and J gave up 1 base, with 10 bases separating them. Germline V gene sequence: CDR1 SGDLS, CDR2 YYNGEE. The chain carries TRBV9 and TRBJ2-2, with D possibly being TRBD2 (5 bases). This sequence was found in a man between 18 and 29 years old in good health. Some clones in this sample may be carry-over from other donors' samples. The material sequenced was naive CD8+ T cells from PBMCs. CDR3 residues: CASNGLQNTGELFF. Here the CDR3 DNA reads TGTGCCAGCAACGGACTTCAGAACACCGGGGAGCTGTTTTTT.